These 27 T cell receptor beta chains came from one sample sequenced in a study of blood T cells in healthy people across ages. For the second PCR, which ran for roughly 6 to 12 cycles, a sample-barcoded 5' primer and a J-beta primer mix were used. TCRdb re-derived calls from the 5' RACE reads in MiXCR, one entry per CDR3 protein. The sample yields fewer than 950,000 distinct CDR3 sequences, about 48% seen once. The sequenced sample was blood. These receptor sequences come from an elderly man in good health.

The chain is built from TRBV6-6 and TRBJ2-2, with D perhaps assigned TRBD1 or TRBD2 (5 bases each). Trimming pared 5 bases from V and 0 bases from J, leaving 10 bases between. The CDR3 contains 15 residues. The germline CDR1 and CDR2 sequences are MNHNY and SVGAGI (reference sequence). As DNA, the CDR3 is TGTGCCAGCAGTCAAGGGACGACGAACACCGGGGAGCTGTTTTTT. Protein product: CASSQGTTNTGELFF.

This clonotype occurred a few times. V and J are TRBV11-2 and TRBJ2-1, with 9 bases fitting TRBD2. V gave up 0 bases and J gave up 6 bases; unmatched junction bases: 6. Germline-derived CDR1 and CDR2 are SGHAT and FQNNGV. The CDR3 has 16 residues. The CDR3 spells CASSLDPAGGSNEQFF. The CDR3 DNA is TGTGCCAGCAGCTTAGATCCAGCGGGAGGCTCCAATGAGCAGTTCTTC.

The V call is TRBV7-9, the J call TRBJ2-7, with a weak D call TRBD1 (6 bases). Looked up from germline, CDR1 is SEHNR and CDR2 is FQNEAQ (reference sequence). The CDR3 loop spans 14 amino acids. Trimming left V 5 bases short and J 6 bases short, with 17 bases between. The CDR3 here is CASSLKAEGGEQYF. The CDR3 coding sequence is TGTGCCAGCAGCCTAAAAGCCGAAGGGGGCGAGCAGTACTTC.

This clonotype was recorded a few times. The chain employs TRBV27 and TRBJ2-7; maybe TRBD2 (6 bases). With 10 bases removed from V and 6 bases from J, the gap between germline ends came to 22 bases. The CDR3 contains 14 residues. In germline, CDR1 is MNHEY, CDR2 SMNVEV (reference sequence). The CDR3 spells CATRKGGSYAEQYF. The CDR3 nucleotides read TGTGCCACCCGTAAAGGAGGGAGTTACGCCGAGCAGTACTTC.

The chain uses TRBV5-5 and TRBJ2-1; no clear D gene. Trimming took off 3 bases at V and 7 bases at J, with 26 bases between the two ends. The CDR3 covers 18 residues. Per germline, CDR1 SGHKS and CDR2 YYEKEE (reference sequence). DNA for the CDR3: TGTGCCAGCAGCTACCTCCTTCTATCCCAGACGACCCAGAATGAGCAGTTCTTC. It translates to CASSYLLLSQTTQNEQFF.

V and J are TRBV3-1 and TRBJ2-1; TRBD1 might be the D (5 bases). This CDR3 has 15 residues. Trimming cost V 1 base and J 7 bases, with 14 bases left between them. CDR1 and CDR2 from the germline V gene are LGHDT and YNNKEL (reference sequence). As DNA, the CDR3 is TGTGCCAGCAGCCAAGGTCGGGCCCCAGGGAATGAGCAGTTCTTC. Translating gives CASSQGRAPGNEQFF.

CDR3 region: CSALGTTNEQFF. The CDR3 coding sequence is TGCAGTGCTCTCGGGACTACTAATGAGCAGTTCTTC. V usage is TRBV20-1 and J usage is TRBJ2-1; 7 nucleotides match TRBD2. The germline gives CDR1 DFQATT, CDR2 SNEGSKA (reference sequence). The CDR3 has 12 residues. Unmatched junction bases numbered 5, after V lost 5 bases and J lost 7 bases.

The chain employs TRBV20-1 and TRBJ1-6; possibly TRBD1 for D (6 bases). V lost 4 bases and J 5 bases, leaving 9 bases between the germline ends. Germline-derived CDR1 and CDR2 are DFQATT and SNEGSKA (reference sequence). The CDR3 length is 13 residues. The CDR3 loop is CSAKGGDNSPLHF. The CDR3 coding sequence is TGCAGTGCTAAGGGGGGAGATAATTCACCCCTCCACTTT.

The CDR3 loop reads CSVEDQGGIRYEQYF. The CDR3, as DNA: TGCAGCGTTGAAGATCAGGGGGGCATCCGCTACGAGCAGTACTTC. J is TRBJ2-4 and V is TRBV29-1; perhaps TRBD1 as D (7 bases). The J call is in doubt because the DNA end fits TRBJ2-7 better. The CDR3 covers 15 residues. Germline assignment: CDR1 SQVTM and CDR2 ANQGSEA.

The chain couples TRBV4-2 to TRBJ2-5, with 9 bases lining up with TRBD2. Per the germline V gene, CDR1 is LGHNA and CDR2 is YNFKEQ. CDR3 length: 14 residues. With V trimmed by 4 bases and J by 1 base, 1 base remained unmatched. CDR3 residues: CASSLREGQETQYF. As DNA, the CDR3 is TGTGCCAGCAGCCTGCGGGAGGGCCAAGAGACCCAGTACTTC.

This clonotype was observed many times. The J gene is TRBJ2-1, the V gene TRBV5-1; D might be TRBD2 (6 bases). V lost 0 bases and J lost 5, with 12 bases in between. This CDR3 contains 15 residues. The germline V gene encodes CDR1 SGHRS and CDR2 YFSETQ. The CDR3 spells CASSLVAGSNNEQFF. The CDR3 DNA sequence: TGCGCCAGCAGCTTGGTGGCGGGGTCGAACAATGAGCAGTTCTTC. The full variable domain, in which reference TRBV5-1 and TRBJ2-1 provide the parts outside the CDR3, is KAGVTQTPRYLIKTRGQQVTLSCSPISGHRSVSWYQQTPGQGLQFLFEYFSETQRNKGNFPGRFSGRQFSNSRSEMNVSTLELGDSALYLCASSLVAGSNNEQFFGPGTRLTVL.

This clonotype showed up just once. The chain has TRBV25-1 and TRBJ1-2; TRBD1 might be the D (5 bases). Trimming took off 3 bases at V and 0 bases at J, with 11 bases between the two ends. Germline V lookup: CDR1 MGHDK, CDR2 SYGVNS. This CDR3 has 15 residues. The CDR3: CASSEGTQANYGYTF. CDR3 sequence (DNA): TGTGCCAGCAGTGAGGGGACTCAAGCTAACTATGGCTACACCTTC.

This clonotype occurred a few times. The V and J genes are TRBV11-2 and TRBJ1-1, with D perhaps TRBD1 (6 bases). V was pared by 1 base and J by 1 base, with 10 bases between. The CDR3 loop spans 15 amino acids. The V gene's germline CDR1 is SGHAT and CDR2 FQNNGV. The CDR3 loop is CASSLGGGWNTEAFF. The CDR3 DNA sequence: TGTGCCAGCAGCTTAGGGGGGGGCTGGAACACTGAAGCTTTCTTT. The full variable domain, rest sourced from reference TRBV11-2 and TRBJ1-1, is EAGVAQSPRYKIIEKRQSVAFWCNPISGHATLYWYQQILGQGPKLLIQFQNNGVVDDSQLPKDRFSAERLKGVDSTLKIQPAKLEDSAVYLCASSLGGGWNTEAFFGQGTRLTVV.

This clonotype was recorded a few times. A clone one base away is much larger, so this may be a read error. DNA for the CDR3: TGTGCCAGCAGTTTAGGAGGACAGTCCTACAATGAGCAGTACTTC. Residues: CASSLGGQSYNEQYF. The gene calls are TRBV12-3 or TRBV12-4 and TRBJ2-1; D perhaps matches TRBD1 (6 bases). The DNA matches TRBJ2-7 better at its end, which makes the J call doubtful. CDR3 size: 15 residues.

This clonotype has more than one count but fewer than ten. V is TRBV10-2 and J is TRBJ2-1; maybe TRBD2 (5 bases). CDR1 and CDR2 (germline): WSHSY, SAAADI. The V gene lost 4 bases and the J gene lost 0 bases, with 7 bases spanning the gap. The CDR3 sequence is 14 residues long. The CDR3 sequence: CASSARVSYNEQFF. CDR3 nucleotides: TGCGCCAGCAGTGCGAGGGTCTCCTACAATGAGCAGTTCTTC.

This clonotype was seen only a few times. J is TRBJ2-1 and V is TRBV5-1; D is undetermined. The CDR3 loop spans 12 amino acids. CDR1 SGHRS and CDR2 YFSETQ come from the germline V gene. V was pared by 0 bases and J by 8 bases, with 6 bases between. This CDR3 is CASSLGLDEQFF. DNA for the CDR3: TGCGCCAGCAGCTTGGGATTGGATGAGCAGTTCTTC.

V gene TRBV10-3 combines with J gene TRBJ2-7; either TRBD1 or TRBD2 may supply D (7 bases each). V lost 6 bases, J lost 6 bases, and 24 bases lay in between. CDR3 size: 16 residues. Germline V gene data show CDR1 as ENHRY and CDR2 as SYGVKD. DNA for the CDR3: TGTGCCATCAGCCGAAACCCAGGGGGGGTAGCTGTCGAGCAGTACTTC. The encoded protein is CAISRNPGGVAVEQYF.

CDR3 sequence: CASSEGGVGRHRYAYF. The CDR3 DNA reads TGCGCCAGCAGTGAGGGCGGGGTTGGGCGACACAGATACGCGTATTTT. The chain uses TRBV10-2 and TRBJ2-3, with D perhaps TRBD2 (6 bases). The CDR3 contains 16 residues. Germline CDR1 reads WSHSY; CDR2 reads SAAADI. V shed 2 bases and J shed 14 bases, with 26 bases lying between them.

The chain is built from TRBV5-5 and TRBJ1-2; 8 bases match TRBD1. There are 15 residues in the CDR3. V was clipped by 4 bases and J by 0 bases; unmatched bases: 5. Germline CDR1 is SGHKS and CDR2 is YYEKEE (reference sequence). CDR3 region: CASSRLGQANYGYTF. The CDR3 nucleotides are TGTGCCAGCAGCCGATTGGGACAGGCTAACTATGGCTACACCTTC.

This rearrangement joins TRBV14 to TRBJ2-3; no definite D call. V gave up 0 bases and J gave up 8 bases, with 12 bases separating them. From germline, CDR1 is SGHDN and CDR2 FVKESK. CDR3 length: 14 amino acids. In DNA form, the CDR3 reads TGTGCCAGCAGCCAAGACTTAAGAACTGGTACGCAGTATTTT. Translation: CASSQDLRTGTQYF. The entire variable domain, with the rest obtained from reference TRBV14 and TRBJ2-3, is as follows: EAGVTQFPSHSVIEKGQTVTLRCDPISGHDNLYWYRRVMGKEIKFLLHFVKESKQDESGMPNNRFLAERTGGTYSTLKVQPAELEDSGVYFCASSQDLRTGTQYFGPGTRLTVL.

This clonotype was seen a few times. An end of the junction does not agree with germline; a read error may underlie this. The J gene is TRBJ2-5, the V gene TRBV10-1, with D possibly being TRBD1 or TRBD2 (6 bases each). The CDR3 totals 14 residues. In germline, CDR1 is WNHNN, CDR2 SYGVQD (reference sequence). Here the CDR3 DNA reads TGTGCCAGCAGTGAAGGGGGGCCCCAAGAGACCCAGTACTTC. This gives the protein CASSEGGPQETQYF.

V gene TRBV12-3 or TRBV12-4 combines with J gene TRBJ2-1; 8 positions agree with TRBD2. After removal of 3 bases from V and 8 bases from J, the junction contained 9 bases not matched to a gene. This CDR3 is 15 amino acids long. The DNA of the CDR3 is TGTGCCAGCAGTTTTGGAATAGCGGGATGGGATGAGCAGTTCTTC. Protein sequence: CASSFGIAGWDEQFF.

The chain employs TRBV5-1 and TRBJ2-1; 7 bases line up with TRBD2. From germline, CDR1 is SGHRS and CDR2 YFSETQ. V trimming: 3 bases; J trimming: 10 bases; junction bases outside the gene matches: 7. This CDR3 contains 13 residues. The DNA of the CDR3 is TGCGCCAGCAGCTGGCGATGGGGAGGGGAGCAGTTCTTC. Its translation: CASSWRWGGEQFF.

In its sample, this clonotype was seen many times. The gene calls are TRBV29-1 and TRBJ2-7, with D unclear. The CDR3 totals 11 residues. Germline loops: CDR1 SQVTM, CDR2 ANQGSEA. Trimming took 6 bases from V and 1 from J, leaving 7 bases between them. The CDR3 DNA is TGCAGCGTCAAGGGTTCCTACGAGCAGTACTTC. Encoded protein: CSVKGSYEQYF.

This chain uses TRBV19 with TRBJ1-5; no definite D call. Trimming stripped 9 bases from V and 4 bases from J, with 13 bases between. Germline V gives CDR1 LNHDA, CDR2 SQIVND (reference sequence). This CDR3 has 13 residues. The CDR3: CASRGRENQPQHF. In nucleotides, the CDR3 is TGTGCCAGCCGAGGACGGGAAAATCAGCCCCAGCATTTT.

The CDR3 sequence is CASSYVTGTPGETQYF. As DNA, the CDR3 is TGTGCCAGCAGCTATGTAACCGGGACTCCCGGGGAGACCCAGTACTTC. This chain joins TRBV11-2 and TRBJ2-5, with D possibly being TRBD2 (6 bases). The V and J ends lost 4 bases and 5 bases respectively, with 20 bases between them. CDR3 size: 16 residues. Germline V CDR1 and CDR2: SGHAT, FQNNGV.

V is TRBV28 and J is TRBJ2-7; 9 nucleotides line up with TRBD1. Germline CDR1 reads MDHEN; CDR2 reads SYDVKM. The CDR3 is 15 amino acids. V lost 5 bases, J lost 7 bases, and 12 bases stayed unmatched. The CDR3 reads CASSRHGTGNDEQYF. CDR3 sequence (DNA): TGTGCCAGCAGTCGTCATGGGACAGGGAACGATGAGCAGTACTTC.